The present T cell receptor beta chain was sequenced within a study of T cells in Graves' hyperthyroidism and ophthalmopathy. This clonotype has ten or more counts. Amplified regions were TCR beta CDR3 sequences from RNA transcripts. First-round RT-PCR of the TCR CDR3 relied on the HTBI primer set. In TCRdb, the multiplex PCR reads were re-called with MiXCR into one record per CDR3 protein. The table shows some 580,000 distinct CDR3 sequences, with about a sixth occurring only once. The clonotype originates from a woman in her forties with Graves' ophthalmopathy. Sequenced material: blood.

The CDR3 reads CASSSQTGGGNQPQHF. In nucleotides, the CDR3 is TGTGCCAGCAGTTCACAAACAGGGGGGGGGAATCAGCCCCAGCATTTT. The genes are TRBV28 and TRBJ1-5, with 8 bases that match TRBD1. CDR3 size: 16 residues. Germline values: CDR1 MDHEN, CDR2 SYDVKM. The V segment lost 4 bases and the J segment 4 bases; nucleotides outside the gene matches: 9.